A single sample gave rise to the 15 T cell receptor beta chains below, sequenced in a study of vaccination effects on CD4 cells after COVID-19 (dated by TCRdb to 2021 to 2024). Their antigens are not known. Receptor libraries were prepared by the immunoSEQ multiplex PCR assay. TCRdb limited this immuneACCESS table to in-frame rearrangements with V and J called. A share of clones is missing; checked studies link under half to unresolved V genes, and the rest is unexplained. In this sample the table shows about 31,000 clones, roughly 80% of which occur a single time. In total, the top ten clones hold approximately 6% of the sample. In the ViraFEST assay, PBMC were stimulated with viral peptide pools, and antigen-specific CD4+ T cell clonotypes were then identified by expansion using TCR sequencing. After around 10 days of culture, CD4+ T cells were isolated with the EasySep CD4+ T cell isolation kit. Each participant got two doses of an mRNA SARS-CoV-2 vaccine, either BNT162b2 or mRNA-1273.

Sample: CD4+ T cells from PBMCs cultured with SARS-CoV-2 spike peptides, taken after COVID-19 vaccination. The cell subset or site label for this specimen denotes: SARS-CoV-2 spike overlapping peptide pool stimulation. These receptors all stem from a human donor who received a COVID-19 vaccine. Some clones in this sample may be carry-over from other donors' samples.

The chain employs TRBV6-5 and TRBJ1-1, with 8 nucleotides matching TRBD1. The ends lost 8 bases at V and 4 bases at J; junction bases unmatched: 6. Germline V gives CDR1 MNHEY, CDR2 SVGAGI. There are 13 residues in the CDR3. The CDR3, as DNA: TGTGCCAGCCAGGGGGCGCTGAGCACTGAAGCTTTCTTT. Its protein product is CASQGALSTEAFF.

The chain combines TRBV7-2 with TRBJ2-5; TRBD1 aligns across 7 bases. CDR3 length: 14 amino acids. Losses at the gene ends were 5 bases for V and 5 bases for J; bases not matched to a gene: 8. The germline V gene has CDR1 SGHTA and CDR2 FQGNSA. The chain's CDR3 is CASSPGTAIETQYF. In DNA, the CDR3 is TGTGCCAGCAGCCCCGGGACAGCAATTGAGACCCAGTACTTC.

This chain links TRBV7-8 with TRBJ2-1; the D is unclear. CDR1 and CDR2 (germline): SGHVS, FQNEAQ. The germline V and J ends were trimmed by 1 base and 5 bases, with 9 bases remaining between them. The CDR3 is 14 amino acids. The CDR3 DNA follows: TGTGCCAGCAGCTTAGTATCACAGCACAATGAGCAGTTCTTC. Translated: CASSLVSQHNEQFF.

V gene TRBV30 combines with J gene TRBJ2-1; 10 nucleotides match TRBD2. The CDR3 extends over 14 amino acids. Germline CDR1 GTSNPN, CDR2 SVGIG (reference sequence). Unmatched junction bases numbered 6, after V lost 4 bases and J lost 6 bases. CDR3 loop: CAWNTGTSVNEQFF. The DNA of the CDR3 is TGTGCCTGGAACACCGGGACTAGCGTCAATGAGCAGTTCTTC.

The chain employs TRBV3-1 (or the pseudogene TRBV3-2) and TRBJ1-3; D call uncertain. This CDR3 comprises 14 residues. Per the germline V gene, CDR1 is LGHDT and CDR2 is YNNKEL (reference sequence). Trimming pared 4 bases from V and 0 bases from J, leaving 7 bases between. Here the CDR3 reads CASSPGGSGNTIYF. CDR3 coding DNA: TGTGCCAGCAGCCCCGGCGGCTCTGGAAACACCATATATTTT.

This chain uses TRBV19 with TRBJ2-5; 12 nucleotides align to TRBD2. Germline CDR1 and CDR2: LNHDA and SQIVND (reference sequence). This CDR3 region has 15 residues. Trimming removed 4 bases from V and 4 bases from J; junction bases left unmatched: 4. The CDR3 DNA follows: TGTGCCAGTAGTACCCGGACTAGCGGGGTAGAGACCCAGTACTTC. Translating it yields CASSTRTSGVETQYF. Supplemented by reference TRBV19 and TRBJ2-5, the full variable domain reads DGGITQSPKYLFRKEGQNVTLSCEQNLNHDAMYWYRQDPGQGLRLIYYSQIVNDFQKGDIAEGYSVSREKKESFPLTVTSAQKNPTAFYLCASSTRTSGVETQYFGPGTRLLVL.

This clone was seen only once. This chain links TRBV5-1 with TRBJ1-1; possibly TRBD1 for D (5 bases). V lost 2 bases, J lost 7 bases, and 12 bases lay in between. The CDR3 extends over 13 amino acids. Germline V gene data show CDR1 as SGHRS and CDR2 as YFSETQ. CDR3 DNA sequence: TGCGCCAGCAGCTTCCAGGGTGATAATGAAGCTTTCTTT. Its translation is CASSFQGDNEAFF. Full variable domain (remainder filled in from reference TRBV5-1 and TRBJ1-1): KAGVTQTPRYLIKTRGQQVTLSCSPISGHRSVSWYQQTPGQGLQFLFEYFSETQRNKGNFPGRFSGRQFSNSRSEMNVSTLELGDSALYLCASSFQGDNEAFFGQGTRLTVV.

DNA of the CDR3: TGTGCCAGCAGCTTGGGCCAGGGGGAAACTGAAGCTTTCTTT. Translation: CASSLGQGETEAFF. This chain joins TRBV5-4 and TRBJ1-1; 7 bases agree with TRBD1. The CDR3 covers 14 residues. J lost 5 bases, V lost 0 bases, and 4 bases had no gene match. Germline CDR1 reads SGHNT; CDR2 reads YYREEE (reference sequence).

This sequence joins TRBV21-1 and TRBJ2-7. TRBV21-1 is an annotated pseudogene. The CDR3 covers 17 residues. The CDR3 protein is CASSNILRKGASHEQYV. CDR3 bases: TGTGCCAGCAGCAACATATTGAGAAAGGGCGCAAGCCACGAGCAGTACGTC.

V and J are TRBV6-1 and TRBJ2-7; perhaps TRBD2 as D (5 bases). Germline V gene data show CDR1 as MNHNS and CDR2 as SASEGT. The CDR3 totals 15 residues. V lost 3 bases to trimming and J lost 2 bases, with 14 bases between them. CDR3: CASSDHSRGTYEQYV. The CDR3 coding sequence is TGTGCCAGCAGTGATCACTCCAGAGGGACCTACGAGCAGTACGTC.

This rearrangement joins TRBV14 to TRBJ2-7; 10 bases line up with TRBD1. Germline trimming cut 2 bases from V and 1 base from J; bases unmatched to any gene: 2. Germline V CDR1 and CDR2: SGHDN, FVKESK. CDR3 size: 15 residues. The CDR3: CASSQPGQGSYEQYV. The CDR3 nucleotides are TGTGCCAGCAGCCAACCGGGACAGGGGTCCTACGAGCAGTACGTC.

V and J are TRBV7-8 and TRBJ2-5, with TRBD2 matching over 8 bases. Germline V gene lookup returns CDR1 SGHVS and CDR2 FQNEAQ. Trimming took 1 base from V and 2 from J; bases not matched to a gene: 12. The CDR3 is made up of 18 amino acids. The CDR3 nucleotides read TGTGCCAGCAGCTTAGTCGGGGGGGCGTCCCCGGCTCAAGAGACCCAGTACTTC. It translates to CASSLVGGASPAQETQYF. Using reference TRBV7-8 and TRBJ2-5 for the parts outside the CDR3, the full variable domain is GAGVSQSPRYKVAKRGQDVALRCDPISGHVSLFWYQQALGQGPEFLTYFQNEAQLDKSGLPSDRFFAERPEGSVSTLKIQRTQQEDSAVYLCASSLVGGASPAQETQYFGPGTRLLVL.

The chain's CDR3 is CASSPGVQEKLFF. For the CDR3, the DNA is TGTGCCAGCTCACCAGGGGTTCAGGAAAAACTGTTTTTT. J is TRBJ1-4 and V is TRBV18; D uncertain. The germline CDR1 and CDR2 sequences are KGHSH and LQKENI. Trimming took 2 bases from V and 8 from J, leaving 9 bases between them. The CDR3 has 13 residues.

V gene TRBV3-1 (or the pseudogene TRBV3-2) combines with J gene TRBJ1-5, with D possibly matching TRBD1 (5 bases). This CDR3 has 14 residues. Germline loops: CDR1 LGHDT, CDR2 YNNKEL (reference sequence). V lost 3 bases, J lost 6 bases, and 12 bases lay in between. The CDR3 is CASSHLGDSQPQHF. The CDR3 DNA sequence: TGTGCCAGCAGCCACTTGGGAGACAGTCAGCCCCAGCATTTT.

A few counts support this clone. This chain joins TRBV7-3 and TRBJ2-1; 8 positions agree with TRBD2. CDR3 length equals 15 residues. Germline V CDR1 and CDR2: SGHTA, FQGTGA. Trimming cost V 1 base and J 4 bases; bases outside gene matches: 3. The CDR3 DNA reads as TGTGCCAGCAGCTTAATAGCTAGCGGGTACAATGAGCAGTTCTTC. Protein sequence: CASSLIASGYNEQFF.